This is a list of T cell receptor beta chains from one sample in a study of T cell responses to AZD1222 COVID-19 vaccine. The protocol was immunoSEQ multiplex PCR, while the TCRdb copy is restricted to in-frame clones and leaves out a portion. Here the sample spans 150,000 to 200,000 clones, 90% being singletons. Sample: peripheral blood, taken 28 days after the second dose of the MenACWY control vaccine. These receptors were taken from an adult who received the MenACWY meningococcal vaccine as a control. Each CDR3 is given with its conserved first and last residue. Fields, in order: CDR3 DNA, CDR3 protein, V gene, D gene, J gene, clone size. A D gene is named only where the DNA matches it firmly. Size values are once, few and many counts, or a class for expanded clones, and some rows have none.

TGTGCCAGCAGTTTGACCGCTAACTATGGCTACACCTTC CASSLTANYGYTF TRBV28 . TRBJ1-2 .
TGTGCCAGCAGCTTAGGGACAGGTCCATATGGCTACACCTTC CASSLGTGPYGYTF TRBV7-2 TRBD1 TRBJ1-2 .
TGTGCCAGCAGCGTGATGGGGGGGGCCATAATCACAGATACGCAGTATTTT CASSVMGGAIITDTQYF TRBV7-2 . TRBJ2-3 .
TGTGCCAGCAGCTTAGGGGAGGGCCGGGAGCAGTACTTC CASSLGEGREQYF TRBV7-9 TRBD2 TRBJ2-7 .
TGTGCCAGCAGCCTCGGGACAGGACCCGGAGAGACCCAGTACTTC CASSLGTGPGETQYF TRBV5-4 TRBD1 TRBJ2-5 .
TGTGCCAGCAGCAGTCAGGGGGACACTGAAGCTTTCTTT CASSSQGDTEAFF TRBV5-5 TRBD1 TRBJ1-1 few
TGTGCCAGCAGTTGGACTAGCGCCCGCACAGATACGCAGTATTTT CASSWTSARTDTQYF TRBV9 TRBD2 TRBJ2-3 once
TGTGCCAGCAGCCCACAGCAGGGGGTCGAGCAGTACTTC CASSPQQGVEQYF TRBV11-2 TRBD1 TRBJ2-7 .
TGTGCCAGCAGCTTAATGGTCAGTGAAGCTTTCTTT CASSLMVSEAFF TRBV7-8 . TRBJ1-1 .
TGTGCCAGCAGTCCGCAGGGCTCTGGGAACACTGAAGCTTTCTTT CASSPQGSGNTEAFF TRBV27 . TRBJ1-1 .
TGTGCCAGCAGTTACTCCCCCTTGGCAGGCGTTCAGCATTTT CASSYSPLAGVQHF TRBV6-2/TRBV6-3 . TRBJ1-5 .
TGTGCCAGCAGCAAAGCGCAGGCGGAAGCGGGGTGCCGAGTGAATAACTATGGCTACACCTTC CASSKAQAEAGCRVNNYGYTF TRBV21-1 . TRBJ1-2 once
TGTGCCAGCAGTTCCGCGACAGGATTCAATGAAAAACTGTTTTTT CASSSATGFNEKLFF TRBV28 . TRBJ1-4 .
TGTGCCAGCAGCCAAGAATCGAGCTGGCTAGGCCCCTACGAGCAGTACTTC CASSQESSWLGPYEQYF TRBV3-1/TRBV3-2 . TRBJ2-7 .
TGTGCCAGCAGTTACTGGGCCGGGGGACAACTCCCCCTCCACTTT CASSYWAGGQLPLHF TRBV6-5 . TRBJ1-6 .
TGTGCCAGCTCACCACTTCGGGTAATCCCCCAAGAGACCCAGTACTTC CASSPLRVIPQETQYF TRBV18 . TRBJ2-5 .
TGTGCCAGCAGAGTCGTCTGGGGGGGCGCAAACACTGAAGCTTTCTTT CASRVVWGGANTEAFF TRBV13 . TRBJ1-1 .
TGTGCCTGGAGTACCGGGGAGACCCAGTACTTC CAWSTGETQYF TRBV30 . TRBJ2-5 .
TGCAGCGTTGCTACGGCAGACCCTTACAATGAGCAGTTCTTC CSVATADPYNEQFF TRBV29-1 . TRBJ2-1 .
TGTGCCTGGGGACAGGACCTTAGCACAGATACGCAGTATTTT CAWGQDLSTDTQYF TRBV30 TRBD1 TRBJ2-3 .